The clone carrying this TCR beta chain has just a few counts. The target antigen is unknown. All of the isolated RNA was reverse transcribed, so expressed TCRB transcripts were sequenced. TCRdb's table, derived via immunoSEQ multiplex PCR, lists solely in-frame clones and lacks some. The sample has some 700,000 clones, around an eighth seen once. The authors sorted CD4+ naive, central memory, regulatory and stem cell-like memory cells via CD45RO/CCR7/CD25/CD127/CD95/CD27. Without exception, sorted populations had purity beyond 98%. These data are taken from a study of beta chain features in type 1 diabetes. Overall study: Sorted cell examination encompassed 100 million to 110 million cells across all samples. Study-wide results and caveats: In all four CD4+ subsets, TCRB CDR3 length was significantly, moderately reduced in type 1 diabetes. Over-representation of high TCR-expressing cells was a possible consequence of cDNA sequencing.

The CDR3 spans 14 residues. Germline assignment: CDR1 SGHRS and CDR2 YFSETQ. V was cut by 6 bases and J by 4 bases, with 13 bases left in between. The material sequenced was naive CD4+ T cells from blood. The genes are TRBV5-1 and TRBJ2-2; D is possibly TRBD2 (5 bases). This receptor was taken from a man between 18 and 29 years old with type 1 diabetes. The DNA of the CDR3 is TGCGCCAGCAACCGGGAAGCGAGCACCGGGGAGCTGTTTTTT. It is translated as CASNREASTGELFF.